Listed below are T cell receptor beta chains from one sample, sequenced in a study of cytomegalovirus exposure and HLA in healthy donors. Clones were sequenced by immunoSEQ multiplex PCR, and TCRdb holds only the in-frame ones, with some missing. This sample's clone table lists roughly 80,000 clones. Sample: PBMCs. The receptors were sampled from a man in his fifties or sixties in good health and CMV-seropositive. CDR3s include the opening cysteine and the closing phenylalanine or tryptophan.

v_gene,j_gene,CDR3aa
TRBV5-6,TRBJ1-4,CASSLAREKLFF
TRBV5-5,TRBJ2-5,CASSRGLAEETQYF
TRBV19,TRBJ1-1,CASSIYHRAAEAFF
TRBV10-3,TRBJ1-1,CAISESGENTEAFF
TRBV19,TRBJ1-2,CASSIGRLSYGYTF
TRBV29-1,TRBJ2-5,CSAGGQETQYF
TRBV9,TRBJ2-7,CASSVAWQGEQYF
TRBV5-1,TRBJ1-6,CASRSQVTNSPLHF
TRBV4-1,TRBJ2-3,CASSIYDRGVSTDTQYF
TRBV5-1,TRBJ1-1,CASSLEGTDEAFF
TRBV9,TRBJ2-5,CASSPEGWDQETQYF
TRBV9,TRBJ2-1,CASSAATGQGREQFF
TRBV9,TRBJ2-2,CASSVDTRDRAYTGELFF
TRBV19,TRBJ1-3,CASSAIEGRTGNTIYF